These 10 T cell receptor beta chains share one sample of origin, sequenced in a study of blood T cell repertoires in COVID-19. Using immunoSEQ multiplex PCR, the repertoire was profiled, and TCRdb retains in-frame clones only, with some absent. The table has roughly 700,000 clones, around 90% seen once; the top ten hold 0.2% to 0.3%. The sequencing input was peripheral blood. These receptor sequences come from a woman under 30 with acute or convalescent COVID-19.

The chain carries TRBV19 and TRBJ1-2; tentatively, D is TRBD1 (6 bases). Germline V CDR1 and CDR2: LNHDA, SQIVND (reference sequence). The CDR3 totals 12 residues. Trimming removed 4 bases from V and 5 bases from J, with 8 bases in between. Written as DNA, the CDR3 is TGTGCCAGTAGTAGGACAGAGTATGGCTACACCTTC. Protein sequence: CASSRTEYGYTF.

The rearrangement joins TRBV3-1 (or the pseudogene TRBV3-2) to TRBJ2-1, with TRBD1 matching 7 bases. Germline CDR1 reads LGHDT; CDR2 reads YNNKEL (reference sequence). This CDR3 is 16 amino acids long. With V trimmed by 5 bases and J by 2 bases, 9 bases remained unmatched. The CDR3 coding sequence is TGTGCCAGCAGCTCCCACAGGGGTGGTACCTACAATGAGCAGTTCTTC. It yields the protein CASSSHRGGTYNEQFF.

The chain carries TRBV7-3 and TRBJ2-3, with TRBD2 as a possible D gene (7 bases). Trimming shortened V by 5 bases and J by 6 bases, and 18 bases separated the two germline ends. This CDR3 is built from 15 residues. Germline values: CDR1 SGHTA, CDR2 FQGTGA. The CDR3 reads CASSQGRGPRDTQYF. DNA for the CDR3: TGTGCCAGCAGCCAAGGGCGGGGGCCCCGGGATACGCAGTATTTT.

The V gene is TRBV3-1 (or the pseudogene TRBV3-2), the J gene TRBJ2-5; 8 bases are a match to TRBD2. The CDR3 sequence is 14 residues long. Germline loops: CDR1 LGHDT, CDR2 YNNKEL (reference sequence). The J segment lost 5 bases and the V segment lost 7 bases, leaving 9 bases of the junction unmatched. CDR3 region: CASTSGGLGETQYF. CDR3 nucleotide sequence: TGTGCCAGCACCTCGGGGGGGCTGGGGGAGACCCAGTACTTC.

The gene calls are TRBV4-1 and TRBJ1-2, with D possibly being TRBD1 (5 bases). Trimming cost V 1 base and J 8 bases, with 14 bases left between them. CDR3 length equals 14 residues. Germline V gene sequence: CDR1 MGHRA, CDR2 YSYEKL. The CDR3 spells CASSQGGGGTGYTF. The DNA of the CDR3 is TGCGCCAGCAGCCAAGGGGGCGGGGGAACCGGCTACACCTTC.

The chain links TRBV3-1 (or the pseudogene TRBV3-2) to TRBJ1-2; TRBD1 is a possible D gene (6 bases). Trimming removed 0 bases from V and 6 bases from J, with 17 bases in between. Per the germline V gene, CDR1 is LGHDT and CDR2 is YNNKEL (reference sequence). This CDR3 has 16 amino acids. CDR3 protein: CASSQDLRQERNGYTF. CDR3 DNA: TGTGCCAGCAGCCAAGATCTCCGACAGGAAAGAAATGGCTACACCTTC.

CDR3 protein: CSASDPRLNYGYTF. CDR3 nucleotides: TGCAGTGCTAGTGATCCTCGCCTAAACTATGGCTACACCTTC. This chain uses TRBV20-1 with TRBJ1-2; D remains unclear. Germline-derived CDR1 and CDR2 are DFQATT and SNEGSKA (reference sequence). The CDR3 sequence is 14 residues long. With 3 bases removed from V and 2 bases from J, the gap between germline ends came to 13 bases.

As regards this clone: Different DNA sequences within this sample yield the same CDR3. V gene TRBV12-3 or TRBV12-4 combines with J gene TRBJ1-2; TRBD1 is a possible D gene (5 bases). The CDR3 length is 11 residues. V shed 6 bases and J shed 8 bases, with 10 bases lying between them. The CDR3 loop reads CASRGRGGYTF. The CDR3 nucleotides are TGTGCCAGCAGGGGAAGGGGAGGCTACACCTTC.

The rearrangement uses TRBV12-3 or TRBV12-4 and TRBJ2-1; no clear D gene. V lost 2 bases to trimming and J lost 8 bases, with 10 bases between them. This CDR3 is built from 13 residues. The CDR3 sequence: CASSLSRHDEQFF. The CDR3 region has the DNA TGTGCCAGCAGTTTATCCAGACACGATGAGCAGTTCTTC.

The J gene is TRBJ2-1, the V gene TRBV29-1, with D possibly TRBD1 on 6 matching bases. Per germline, CDR1 SQVTM and CDR2 ANQGSEA. This CDR3 contains 13 residues. V dropped 6 bases and J dropped 5 bases, with 14 bases sitting between them. The CDR3 sequence is CSVLTTGHNEQFF. As DNA, the CDR3 is TGCAGCGTACTCACGACAGGTCACAATGAGCAGTTCTTC.